The 11 T cell receptor beta chains reported below all come from one sample, sequenced in a study of T cell responses to AZD1222 COVID-19 vaccine. Produced via immunoSEQ multiplex PCR; TCRdb's table is partial and in-frame only. The repertoire includes about 86,000 clones, 89% of them detected once, and approximately 2.1% sits in the top ten. The specimen was peripheral blood, collected on day 0 of AZD1222 vaccination. Receptors originate from an adult in good health.

This chain joins TRBV6-5 and TRBJ2-1; TRBD1 matches at 10 bases. The CDR3 runs to 15 residues. The germline CDR1 and CDR2 sequences are MNHEY and SVGAGI. Trimming removed 6 bases from V and 5 bases from J; junction bases left unmatched: 7. This CDR3 is CASRPGQGLDNEQFF. The CDR3 bases are TGTGCCAGCAGACCGGGACAGGGGTTGGACAATGAGCAGTTCTTC.

The chain is built from TRBV7-9 and TRBJ2-1; 10 bases fit TRBD1. Per the germline V gene, CDR1 is SEHNR and CDR2 is FQNEAQ (reference sequence). The CDR3 loop spans 15 amino acids. With 5 bases clipped from V and 7 bases from J, the junction kept 8 bases outside the gene matches. CDR3 sequence reads: CASSRGQGRWNEQFF. In DNA, the CDR3 is TGTGCCAGCAGCCGGGGACAGGGGAGGTGGAATGAGCAGTTCTTC.

The rearrangement links TRBV18 to TRBJ1-5; 7 positions match TRBD1. Per germline, CDR1 KGHSH and CDR2 LQKENI. With V trimmed by 4 bases and J by 4 bases, 7 bases remained unmatched. The CDR3 loop spans 15 amino acids. CDR3 coding DNA: TGTGCCAGCTCACGGACAGGCCCCAGAAATCAGCCCCAGCATTTT. Translation: CASSRTGPRNQPQHF.

V gene TRBV7-9 combines with J gene TRBJ1-6, with 7 bases that match TRBD1. The V gene end was trimmed by 6 bases and the J gene end by 7 bases; junction bases not matched to a gene: 6. This CDR3 contains 14 residues. Germline CDR1 and CDR2: SEHNR and FQNEAQ (reference sequence). CDR3 amino acids: CASSETGRNSPLHF. The CDR3 DNA reads as TGTGCCAGCAGTGAGACAGGGAGAAATTCACCCCTCCACTTT.

This chain connects TRBV7-9 to TRBJ2-3, with D possibly being TRBD2 (6 bases). This CDR3 has 14 amino acids. The germline gives CDR1 SEHNR, CDR2 FQNEAQ (reference sequence). V dropped 3 bases and J dropped 1 base, with 8 bases sitting between them. CDR3 sequence reads: CASSFGGGTDTQYF. CDR3 coding DNA: TGTGCCAGCAGCTTTGGCGGGGGCACAGATACGCAGTATTTT.

J is TRBJ2-7 and V is TRBV9; 10 bases are shared with TRBD1. Germline V gives CDR1 SGDLS, CDR2 YYNGEE. The CDR3 spans 16 residues. Trimming cost V 0 bases and J 5 bases; bases outside gene matches: 8. CDR3 nucleotides: TGTGCCAGCAGCGTAGGCCGGGACAGGGGATCCCACGAGCAGTACTTC. Translating it yields CASSVGRDRGSHEQYF.

This chain links TRBV10-1 with TRBJ2-5; tentative D call: TRBD1 (6 bases). Germline V gene lookup returns CDR1 WNHNN and CDR2 SYGVQD (reference sequence). CDR3 length equals 14 residues. V was pared by 3 bases and J by 2 bases, with 10 bases between. The chain's CDR3 is CASSDRDTQETQYF. The CDR3 DNA follows: TGCGCCAGCAGTGATCGGGACACTCAAGAGACCCAGTACTTC.

The chain has TRBV12-3 or TRBV12-4 and TRBJ1-2; D possibly corresponds to TRBD1 (6 bases). The CDR3 extends over 13 amino acids. The V end was cut by 6 bases, the J end by 4 bases, with 12 bases between. This CDR3 is CASSTRGAYGYTF. DNA for the CDR3: TGTGCCAGCAGCACCAGGGGTGCCTATGGCTACACCTTC.

This clone was observed a single time. The V call is TRBV30, the J call TRBJ1-1; possibly TRBD1 for D (6 bases). V was clipped by 3 bases and J by 1 base, with 12 bases between them. The CDR3 runs to 14 residues. Germline V gene lookup returns CDR1 GTSNPN and CDR2 SVGIG (reference sequence). In DNA, the CDR3 is TGTGCCTGGAGGGCGGGACATGCGAACACTGAAGCTTTCTTT. Protein product: CAWRAGHANTEAFF. Looking up the rest from reference TRBV30 and TRBJ1-1 gives the full variable domain: SQTIHQWPATLVQPVGSPLSLECTVEGTSNPNLYWYRQAAGRGLQLLFYSVGIGQISSEVPQNLSASRPQDRQFILSSKKLLLSDSGFYLCAWRAGHANTEAFFGQGTRLTVV.

The chain recombines TRBV7-6 with TRBJ2-2; 9 bases match TRBD2. Germline lookup yields CDR1 SGHVS and CDR2 FNYEAQ. V shed 2 bases, J shed 6 bases, and the junction held 10 bases outside the gene matches. The CDR3 contains 17 residues. CDR3 loop: CASSLLVAGVRAGELFF. CDR3 nucleotides: TGTGCCAGCAGCTTATTGGTAGCGGGAGTTAGGGCCGGGGAGCTGTTTTTT.

The genes are TRBV11-3 and TRBJ2-1; TRBD1 aligns across 8 bases. V shed 5 bases and J 2 bases; nucleotides not matched to a gene: 5. CDR1 and CDR2 (germline): SGHNT, YENEEA. This CDR3 has 15 residues. CDR3 in amino acids: CASSPRQGPYNEQFF. In DNA form, the CDR3 reads TGTGCCAGCAGCCCCCGACAGGGGCCCTACAATGAGCAGTTCTTC.